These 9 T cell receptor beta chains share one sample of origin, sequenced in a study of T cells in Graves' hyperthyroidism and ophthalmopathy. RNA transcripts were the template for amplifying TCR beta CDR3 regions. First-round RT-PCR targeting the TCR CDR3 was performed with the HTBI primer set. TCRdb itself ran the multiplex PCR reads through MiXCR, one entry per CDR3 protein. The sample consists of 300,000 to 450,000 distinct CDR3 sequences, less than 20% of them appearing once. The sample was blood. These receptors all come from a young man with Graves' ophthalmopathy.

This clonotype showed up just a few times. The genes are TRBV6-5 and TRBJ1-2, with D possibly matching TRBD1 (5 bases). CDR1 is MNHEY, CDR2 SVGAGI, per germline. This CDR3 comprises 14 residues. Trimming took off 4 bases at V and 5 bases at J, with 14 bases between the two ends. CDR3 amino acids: CASSSGGVSYGYTF. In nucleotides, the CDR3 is TGTGCCAGCAGTTCCGGAGGGGTCTCATATGGCTACACCTTC.

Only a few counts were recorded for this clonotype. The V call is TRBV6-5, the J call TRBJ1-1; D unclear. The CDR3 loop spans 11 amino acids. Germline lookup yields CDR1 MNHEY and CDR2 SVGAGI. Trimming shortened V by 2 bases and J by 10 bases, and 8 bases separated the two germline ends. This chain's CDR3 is CASSYLGSAFF. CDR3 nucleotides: TGTGCCAGCAGTTACCTGGGATCAGCTTTCTTT.

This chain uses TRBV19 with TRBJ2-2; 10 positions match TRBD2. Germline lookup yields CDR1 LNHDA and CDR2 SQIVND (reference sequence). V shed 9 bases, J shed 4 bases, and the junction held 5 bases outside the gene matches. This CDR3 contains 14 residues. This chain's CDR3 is CASLQRGGTGELFF. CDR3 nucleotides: TGTGCCAGCCTACAGCGGGGGGGCACCGGGGAGCTGTTTTTT.

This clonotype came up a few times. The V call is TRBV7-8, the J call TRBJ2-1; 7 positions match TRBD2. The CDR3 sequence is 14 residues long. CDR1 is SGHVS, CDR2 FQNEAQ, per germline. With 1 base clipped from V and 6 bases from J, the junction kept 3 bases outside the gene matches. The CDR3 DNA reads TGTGCCAGCAGCTTAGGGACTAGTTTCAATGAGCAGTTCTTC. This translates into CASSLGTSFNEQFF. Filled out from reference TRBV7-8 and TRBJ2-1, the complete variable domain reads GAGVSQSPRYKVAKRGQDVALRCDPISGHVSLFWYQQALGQGPEFLTYFQNEAQLDKSGLPSDRFFAERPEGSVSTLKIQRTQQEDSAVYLCASSLGTSFNEQFFGPGTRLTVL.

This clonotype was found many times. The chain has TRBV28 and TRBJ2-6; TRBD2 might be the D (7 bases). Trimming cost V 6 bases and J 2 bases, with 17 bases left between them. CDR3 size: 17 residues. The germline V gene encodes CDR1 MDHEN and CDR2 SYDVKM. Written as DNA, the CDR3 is TGTGCCAGCAGCGTTGGGGGGGGGGACACTGGGGCCAACGTCCTGACTTTC. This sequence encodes CASSVGGGDTGANVLTF.

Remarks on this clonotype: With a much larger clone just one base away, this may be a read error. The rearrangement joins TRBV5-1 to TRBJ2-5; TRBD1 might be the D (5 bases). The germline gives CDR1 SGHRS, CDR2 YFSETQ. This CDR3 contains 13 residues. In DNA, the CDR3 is TGCGCCAGCGGCTTGCAAGGGGTGGAGACCCAGTACTTC. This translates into CASGLQGVETQYF. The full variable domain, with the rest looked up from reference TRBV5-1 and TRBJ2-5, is KAGVTQTPRYLIKTRGQQVTLSCSPISGHRSVSWYQQTPGQGLQFLFEYFSETQRNKGNFPGRFSGRQFSNSRSEMNVSTLELGDSALYLCASGLQGVETQYFGPGTRLLVL.

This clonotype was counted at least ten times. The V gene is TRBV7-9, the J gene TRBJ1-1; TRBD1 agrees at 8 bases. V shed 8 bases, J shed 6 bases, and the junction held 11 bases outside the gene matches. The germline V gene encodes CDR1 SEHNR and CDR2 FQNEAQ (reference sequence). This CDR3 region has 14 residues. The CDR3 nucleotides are TGTGCCAGCGCACAGGGGGTCGGATGGGCTGAAGCTTTCTTT. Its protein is CASAQGVGWAEAFF.

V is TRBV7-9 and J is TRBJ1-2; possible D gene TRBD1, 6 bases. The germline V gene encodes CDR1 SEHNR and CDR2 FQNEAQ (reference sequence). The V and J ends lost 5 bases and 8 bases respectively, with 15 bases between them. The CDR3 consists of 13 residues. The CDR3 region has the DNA TGTGCCAGCAGCACTCCAGGGGTTAGGGGCTACACCTTC. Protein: CASSTPGVRGYTF. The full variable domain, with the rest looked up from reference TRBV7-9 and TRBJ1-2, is DTGVSQNPRHKITKRGQNVTFRCDPISEHNRLYWYRQTLGQGPEFLTYFQNEAQLEKSRLLSDRFSAERPKGSFSTLEIQRTEQGDSAMYLCASSTPGVRGYTFGSGTRLTVV.

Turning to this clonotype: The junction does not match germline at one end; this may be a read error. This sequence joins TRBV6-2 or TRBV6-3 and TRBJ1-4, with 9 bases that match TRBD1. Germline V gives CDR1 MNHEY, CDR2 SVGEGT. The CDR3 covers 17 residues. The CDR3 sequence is CVSRALDRGLTNEKLFF. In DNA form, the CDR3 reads TGTGTCAGCAGGGCCCTGGACAGGGGCTTAACTAATGAAAAACTGTTTTTT.